This entry describes one T cell receptor beta chain. Its matching antigen is unknown. This CDR3 is built from 13 residues. V shed 6 bases, J shed 7 bases, and the junction held 8 bases outside the gene matches. These data belong to a study of CD8 T cells in Susac syndrome. About 0.5 to 1 ug RNA was reverse transcribed with random hexamers. The immunoSEQ assay covered 54 Vbeta and 13 Jbeta segments for CDR3. From the immunoSEQ multiplex PCR reads, TCRdb called clonotypes with MiXCR, one entry per CDR3 protein. The table shows approximately 70,000 distinct CDR3 sequences, with about 94% occurring only once. Findings and limits, study-wide: It was acknowledged by the study that relatively few individuals were included in its TCR sequencing and HLA analysis.

CD8+ and CD4+ T cells circulating in blood were sequenced for TCR beta. CD8+ and CD4+ T cells were negatively isolated; TEMRA cells were FACS-enriched. V is TRBV12-3 or TRBV12-4 and J is TRBJ2-7; TRBD2 matches 8 bases. The sequenced sample consisted of CD8+ T cells from PBMCs. The sequence was collected from a human donor with multiple sclerosis. CDR3 DNA sequence: TGTGCCAGCAGACCCAAGGGCGGGAGGGAGCAGTACTTC. It yields the protein CASRPKGGREQYF.